The next 5 T cell receptor beta chains were all read from a single sample in a study of T-cell reconstitution after alpha-beta-depleted transplantation in children. Unique molecular identifiers were built into the TCRbeta library. Each CDR3 protein is one row after TCRdb ran MiXCR on the PCR reads. This table has about a million distinct CDR3 sequences, around 30% appearing once. Specimen: PBMCs, mostly from graft donor cells, collected 360 days after TCRalphabeta/CD19-depleted stem cell transplant. The receptors derive from a boy younger than two who had a stem cell transplant for SCID, so the T cells may come from the graft donor.

This clonotype has a handful of counts. The chain uses TRBV18 and TRBJ1-1, with 8 bases identical to TRBD1. CDR1 and CDR2 from the germline V gene are KGHSH and LQKENI. The CDR3 runs to 14 residues. The junction had 5 bases not matched to a gene; V was cut back by 3 bases and J by 5 bases. Here the CDR3 DNA reads TGTGCCAGCTCACCTCCAGGGGGCTTTACTGAAGCTTTCTTT. Translated: CASSPPGGFTEAFF. Variable domain in full (rest from reference TRBV18 and TRBJ1-1): NAGVMQNPRHLVRRRGQEARLRCSPMKGHSHVYWYRQLPEEGLKFMVYLQKENIIDESGMPKERFSAEFPKEGPSILRIQQVVRGDSAAYFCASSPPGGFTEAFFGQGTRLTVV.

This clonotype was counted a few times. The rearrangement joins TRBV12-3 or TRBV12-4 to TRBJ1-5; D is possibly TRBD1 (5 bases). The CDR3 length is 14 residues. Trimming left V 6 bases short and J 9 bases short, with 18 bases between. CDR3 region: CASSPGQNRSPQHF. CDR3 DNA sequence: TGTGCCAGCAGCCCCGGACAAAACCGGTCGCCCCAGCATTTT.

This clonotype appeared a few times. This CDR3 is CASSYKKGRAPYGYTF. The CDR3 DNA sequence: TGTGCCAGCAGTTATAAAAAAGGCAGGGCTCCCTATGGCTACACCTTC. V and J are TRBV6-5 and TRBJ1-2, with a weak D call TRBD1 (5 bases). V dropped 3 bases and J dropped 4 bases, with 18 bases sitting between them. Germline CDR1 and CDR2: MNHEY and SVGAGI. The CDR3 contains 16 residues.

The chain carries TRBV27 and TRBJ2-3; D is undetermined. The V gene's germline CDR1 is MNHEY and CDR2 SMNVEV (reference sequence). Trimming left V 5 bases short and J 14 bases short, with 20 bases between. The CDR3 spans 13 residues. CDR3 nucleotides: TGTGCCAGCAGTCCGCGACTTCTACTCTCACCGTATTTT. As protein: CASSPRLLLSPYF.

This clonotype was found a few times. This chain links TRBV7-9 with TRBJ2-3; tentative D call: TRBD2 (6 bases). The CDR3 length is 14 residues. The V gene's germline CDR1 is SEHNR and CDR2 FQNEAQ (reference sequence). V was pared by 5 bases and J by 3 bases, with 12 bases between. The CDR3 DNA sequence: TGTGCCAGCAGCCTCCAGGAGGGTACAGATACGCAGTATTTT. It specifies CASSLQEGTDTQYF.